This T cell receptor (beta chain) stems from a study of cytomegalovirus exposure and HLA in healthy donors. It was with 60 Vbeta and 13 Jbeta primers that the PCR ran. Method: immunoSEQ multiplex PCR; TCRdb's copy keeps in-frame clones and lacks some. The sample has around 140,000 clones; 75% to 90% are singletons. The CDR3 runs to 13 residues. CDR1 is ENHRY, CDR2 SYGVKD, per germline. Losses at the gene ends were 6 bases for V and 6 bases for J; bases not matched to a gene: 4. The chain recombines TRBV10-3 with TRBJ2-2, with 7 bases lining up with TRBD1. This TCR came from a man aged 40-49 years in good health and CMV-seronegative. Sequencing input: PBMCs. CDR3 in DNA: TGTGCCATCAGATCTACAGGGGCCGGGGAGCTGTTTTTT. The encoded protein is CAIRSTGAGELFF.